The sample holds many counts of the clone carrying this T cell receptor (beta chain). Clinicians diagnosed patients from clinical symptoms, serum thyroxine and TRAb, thyroid ultrasound and orbital computed tomography. From approximately 9.1 ml of fresh peripheral blood, PBMCs were isolated. The CDR3 spans 14 residues. CDR1 SGHTA and CDR2 FQGNSA come from the germline V gene. Trimming removed 3 bases from V and 2 bases from J, with 11 bases in between. This sample stems from a study of T cells in Graves' hyperthyroidism and ophthalmopathy. RNA transcripts were the template for amplifying TCR beta CDR3 regions. The TCR CDR3 was amplified in a first-round RT-PCR using the HTBI primer set. TCRdb reanalysed the multiplex PCR reads using MiXCR and keeps one entry per CDR3 protein. The sample records 550,000 to 600,000 distinct CDR3 sequences, over 12% being singletons.

Sequencing input: blood. This sequence was found in a woman aged 18 to 35 with Graves' ophthalmopathy. The chain employs TRBV7-2 and TRBJ2-7; D is possibly TRBD1 (6 bases). CDR3 in amino acids: CASSFPGVAYEQYF. CDR3 DNA sequence: TGTGCCAGCAGCTTCCCAGGGGTGGCCTACGAGCAGTACTTC.